The following is a T cell receptor beta chain sequence with its context. Its target is unknown. What made the TCR beta cDNA was 5'RACE template switching with UMIs. From the 5' RACE reads, TCRdb lists one entry per CDR3 protein and no DNA. Recorded for this sample: about 170,000 distinct CDR3 sequences. The sample belongs to a study of T cells expressing NK-cell markers. Overall study results and limits: One observes that, in four donors, these clonotypes were also the leading ones within the CD3+CD56-NKG2C+ fraction. Of the CD8+ T cell pool in more than 5 donors, about 1.0-8% was accounted for by dominant NKG2C+ clonotypes.

This CDR3 is 16 amino acids long. V gene TRBV12-3 or TRBV12-4 combines with J gene TRBJ1-6; absent DNA, TCRdb's TRBD1 call cannot be checked. The sequenced material came from blood T cells: a sorted CD56 or NKG2C T cell subset, CD4+ or CD8+ T cells, or bulk PBMC T cells (not recorded which). The clonotype was recovered from a man aged 18 to 69 in good health. The CDR3 here is CASSLVRDTYNSPLHF.